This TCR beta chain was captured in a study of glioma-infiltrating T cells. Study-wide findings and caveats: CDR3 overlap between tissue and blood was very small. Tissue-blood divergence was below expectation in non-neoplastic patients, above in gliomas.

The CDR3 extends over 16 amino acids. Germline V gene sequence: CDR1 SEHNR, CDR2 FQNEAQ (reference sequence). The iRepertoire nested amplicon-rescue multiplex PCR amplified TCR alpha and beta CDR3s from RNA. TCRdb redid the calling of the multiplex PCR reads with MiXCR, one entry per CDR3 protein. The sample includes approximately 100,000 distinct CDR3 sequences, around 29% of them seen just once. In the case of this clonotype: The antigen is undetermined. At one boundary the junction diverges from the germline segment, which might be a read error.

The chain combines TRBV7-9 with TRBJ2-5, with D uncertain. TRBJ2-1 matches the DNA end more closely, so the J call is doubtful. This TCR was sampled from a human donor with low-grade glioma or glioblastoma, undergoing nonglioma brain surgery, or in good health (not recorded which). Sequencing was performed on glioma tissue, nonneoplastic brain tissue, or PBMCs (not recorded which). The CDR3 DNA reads TGCGCCAGCAGATTTACCACGGGTTCCGCCTACAATGAGCAGTTCTTC. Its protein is CASRFTTGSAYNEQFF.